Listed below are T cell receptor beta chains from one sample, sequenced in a study of Ad26.COV2.S vaccination and SARS-CoV-2 variants. Clones were read by immunoSEQ multiplex PCR, and TCRdb kept only the in-frame ones, dropping some. The sample records around 300,000 clones, 90% being singletons. Specimen: peripheral blood, collected in a trial of Ad26.COV2.S vaccine versus placebo. The receptors originated from a person between 18 and 60 years old who received the Ad26.COV2.S COVID-19 vaccine or a placebo. Both conserved end residues are part of each CDR3. D genes are given only for firm matches. Rows may omit the clone size; those that give it use once, few, many or a size class.

V gene	clone size	D gene	CDR3 length	J gene	CDR3 DNA	CDR3 protein
TRBV15	.	.	16	TRBJ1-4	TGTGCCACCAGCAGAGATCTACGGGTCAATAATGAAAAACTGTTTTTT	CATSRDLRVNNEKLFF
TRBV6-2/TRBV6-3	.	TRBD2	18	TRBJ2-7	TGTGCCAGCAGTCTCCTCCCGACTAGCGGGGGATCACACTACGAGCAGTACTTC	CASSLLPTSGGSHYEQYF
TRBV5-1	once	TRBD2	16	TRBJ2-3	TGCGCCAGCAGCCCCCAAGCGGGAGCCTCCACAGATACGCAGTATTTT	CASSPQAGASTDTQYF
TRBV7-3	.	.	13	TRBJ2-3	TGTGCCAGCAGCTCCCTTTACACAGATACGCAGTATTTT	CASSSLYTDTQYF
TRBV27	.	.	13	TRBJ2-5	TGTGCCAGCCGTGAGGGGGGCCGAGAGACCCAGTACTTC	CASREGGRETQYF
TRBV18	.	TRBD2	16	TRBJ2-5	TGTGCCAGCTCACCACCCGGACTAGCAAACCAAGAGACCCAGTACTTC	CASSPPGLANQETQYF
TRBV27	.	.	14	TRBJ2-6	TGTGCCAGCAGTTTATTCCCGGGAGCCAACGTCCTGACTTTC	CASSLFPGANVLTF
TRBV18	once	TRBD2	15	TRBJ2-1	TGTGCCAGCTCACCACCCGCTCGGGGGGGTGATGAGCAGTTCTTC	CASSPPARGGDEQFF
TRBV3-1/TRBV3-2	.	.	14	TRBJ1-3	TGTGCCAGCAGCCGCATCCATCCTGGAAACACCATATATTTT	CASSRIHPGNTIYF
TRBV5-6	.	.	15	TRBJ2-7	TGTGCCAGCAGCTTGGTATCCCAGGGAGGCTACGAGCAGTACTTC	CASSLVSQGGYEQYF
TRBV7-2	.	.	15	TRBJ1-1	TGTGCCAGCAGCTTAAACGTGGTTTCGAACACTGAAGCTTTCTTT	CASSLNVVSNTEAFF
TRBV7-3	.	.	12	TRBJ2-1	TGTGCCAGCAGCTCCTCCGGGAATGAGCAGTTCTTC	CASSSSGNEQFF
TRBV3-1/TRBV3-2	.	TRBD1	15	TRBJ1-4	TGTGCCAGCAGCCAGGAGGGACAGGGGGGAGAAAAACTGTTTTTT	CASSQEGQGGEKLFF
TRBV6-5	.	TRBD1	14	TRBJ1-4	TGTGCCATCTCCAAACAGGGGGACGGAGAAAAACTGTTTTTT	CAISKQGDGEKLFF
TRBV7-2	.	.	14	TRBJ2-3	TGTGCCAGCAGGCGAGTAGGGTTCACAGATACGCAGTATTTT	CASRRVGFTDTQYF
TRBV6-5	.	.	12	TRBJ1-1	TGTGCCAGTACCTGGTCGAACACTGAAGCTTTCTTT	CASTWSNTEAFF
TRBV27	.	.	14	TRBJ1-2	TGTGCCAGCAGAGGTATCGCAGGGGCGCGTGGCTACACCTTC	CASRGIAGARGYTF
TRBV6-5	.	TRBD2	15	TRBJ2-2	TGTGCCAGCAGCTCCGGACTAGCGGGGACCGGGGAGCTGTTTTTT	CASSSGLAGTGELFF
TRBV2	.	.	14	TRBJ1-1	TGTGCCAGCTTGCGAGACATAGGGAACACTGAAGCTTTCTTT	CASLRDIGNTEAFF
TRBV9	.	.	12	TRBJ2-1	TGTGCCAGCAGCGTAGGGGGGACTGAGCAGTTCTTC	CASSVGGTEQFF
TRBV27	.	.	15	TRBJ1-5	TGTGCCAGCACGTCATACCCACAGGGAGACCAGCCCCAGCATTTT	CASTSYPQGDQPQHF
TRBV4-1	.	.	16	TRBJ1-1	TGCGCCAGCAGCCAAGATATTAGGGGGACGGGCACTGAAGCTTTCTTT	CASSQDIRGTGTEAFF
TRBV7-9	.	.	15	TRBJ1-1	TGTGCCAGCAGTCTCGGGACCGCCATGAACACTGAAGCTTTCTTT	CASSLGTAMNTEAFF
TRBV5-1	.	.	17	TRBJ1-2	TGCGCCAGCAGCTTGTGGGAACAGGGCAGTTCGGGGTATGGCTACACCTTC	CASSLWEQGSSGYGYTF
TRBV19	few	.	12	TRBJ1-5	TGTGCCAGTAGTTTCAATCAGGGAGCCCAGCATTTT	CASSFNQGAQHF
TRBV6-2/TRBV6-3	.	.	14	TRBJ1-2	TGTGCCAGCAGTTCACTTGGACTTCAATATGGCTACACCTTC	CASSSLGLQYGYTF
TRBV24-1	.	.	13	TRBJ2-2	TGTGCCACCAGTGATTTGCGGGGCGGGGAGCTGTTTTTT	CATSDLRGGELFF
TRBV27	.	TRBD2	16	TRBJ2-1	TGTGCCAGCCGGGACTACCTAAGGAGCTCCTACAATGAGCAGTTCTTC	CASRDYLRSSYNEQFF
TRBV5-8	.	TRBD1	15	TRBJ1-6	TGTGCCAGCAGCGATGGACAGGCTGTGGGTTCACCCCTCCACTTT	CASSDGQAVGSPLHF
TRBV4-3	.	.	13	TRBJ1-1	TGCGCCAGCAGCCCTGGAGGGCAGGGTGAAGCTTTCTTT	CASSPGGQGEAFF
TRBV3-1/TRBV3-2	.	.	13	TRBJ1-2	TGTGCCAGCAGCCCTACCAACTTCGGGGGCTACACCTTC	CASSPTNFGGYTF
TRBV5-4	.	.	13	TRBJ2-1	TGTGCCAGCAGCTTGGCCGGGGGGCGAGAGCAGTTCTTC	CASSLAGGREQFF
TRBV6-2/TRBV6-3	.	TRBD1	13	TRBJ2-7	TGTGCCAGCAGTATCGCAGGGGGAAACGAGCAGTACTTC	CASSIAGGNEQYF
TRBV2	.	TRBD1	14	TRBJ1-2	TGTGCCAGCAGTGAGGGGGACAGCTCCTATGGCTACACCTTC	CASSEGDSSYGYTF
TRBV7-9	.	.	17	TRBJ1-1	TGTGCCAGCAGCTCAATCCCATCCCGACCCGAGAACACTGAAGCTTTCTTT	CASSSIPSRPENTEAFF
TRBV4-1	.	TRBD2	17	TRBJ2-3	TGCGCCAGCAGCCGAATACTAGCGGGGGGCTCCGAAGATACGCAGTATTTT	CASSRILAGGSEDTQYF
TRBV5-6	.	.	15	TRBJ1-2	TGTGCCAGCATCCCTTGGGGAAGGCAGAACTATGGCTACACCTTC	CASIPWGRQNYGYTF
TRBV7-3	.	TRBD1	15	TRBJ2-2	TGTGCCAGCAGCAAGGACAGGGTTCCGACCGGGGAGCTGTTTTTT	CASSKDRVPTGELFF
TRBV5-4	.	TRBD1	15	TRBJ1-2	TGTGCCAGCAGCCTCTCCTCGGACAGGGTCTATGGCTACACCTTC	CASSLSSDRVYGYTF
TRBV28	few	.	14	TRBJ1-2	TGTGCCAGCAGTTTTAATCCCCAGGTCTATGGCTACACCTTC	CASSFNPQVYGYTF
TRBV6-5	.	TRBD1	13	TRBJ1-4	TGTGCCAGCACCGGACAGGGGGGCGAAAAACTGTTTTTT	CASTGQGGEKLFF
TRBV29-1	.	.	13	TRBJ2-1	TGCAGCGTCCCTTCCCGGTGGGCCAATGAGCAGTTCTTC	CSVPSRWANEQFF
TRBV19	.	.	13	TRBJ1-1	TGTGCCAGCCGCGAGGGGAGGGGCACTGAAGCTTTCTTT	CASREGRGTEAFF
TRBV9	.	TRBD1	15	TRBJ1-2	TGTGCCAGCAGCGTAGGACAGGGGGCATTACATGGCTACACCTTC	CASSVGQGALHGYTF
TRBV4-3	.	.	16	TRBJ1-2	TGCGCCAGCAGCCAAGTCGGTCTCGGGGGTACATATGGCTACACCTTC	CASSQVGLGGTYGYTF
TRBV11-3	.	.	18	TRBJ1-1	TGTGCCAGCAGCTCTTTAGGGGGGTGGGGTAAGATAGACACTGAAGCTTTCTTT	CASSSLGGWGKIDTEAFF
TRBV12-3/TRBV12-4	.	.	12	TRBJ2-2	TGTGCCAGCAGTTGGGGGCCCGGGGAGCTGTTTTTT	CASSWGPGELFF